Each of the 26 T cell receptor beta chains below was sequenced from the same sample in a study of control samples from healthy donors and cancer patients. Measured with immunoSEQ multiplex PCR; TCRdb has only the in-frame clones, and not every one. Found here are around 140,000 clones, 85% to 90% of them singletons; the top ten hold approximately 8%. Sequenced sample: PBMCs. Source of these receptors: a middle-aged man with head and neck cancer.

The chain carries TRBV19 and TRBJ2-5, with TRBD1 matching 8 bases. Losses at the gene ends were 1 base for V and 5 bases for J; bases not matched to a gene: 6. Germline-derived CDR1 and CDR2 are LNHDA and SQIVND (reference sequence). The CDR3 is 15 residues long. CDR3 region: CASSIVGRGRETQYF. Written as DNA, the CDR3 is TGTGCCAGTAGTATAGTTGGCAGGGGGCGTGAGACCCAGTACTTC.

The table lists this clone with many counts. V gene TRBV27 combines with J gene TRBJ1-2; 10 bases map to TRBD1. The CDR3 has 15 amino acids. V dropped 5 bases and J dropped 4; count of bases not matched to a gene: 7. CDR1 MNHEY and CDR2 SMNVEV come from the germline V gene (reference sequence). The CDR3 DNA reads TGTGCCAGCAGTAGGACAGGGGGTTTTGGCTATGGCTACACCTTC. Residues: CASSRTGGFGYGYTF.

The chain has TRBV5-4 and TRBJ2-1; 9 nucleotides line up with TRBD2. This CDR3 has 15 amino acids. Germline V gives CDR1 SGHNT, CDR2 YYREEE (reference sequence). V trimming: 6 bases; J trimming: 5 bases; junction bases outside the gene matches: 9. The CDR3 loop is CASTSTSGKNNEQFF. CDR3 in DNA: TGTGCCAGCACCTCGACTAGCGGCAAGAACAATGAGCAGTTCTTC.

The rearrangement uses TRBV14 and TRBJ2-2, with D maybe TRBD2 (5 bases). The CDR3 runs 14 residues. Germline assignment: CDR1 SGHDN and CDR2 FVKESK. Trimming took 0 bases from V and 5 from J, leaving 7 bases between them. The CDR3: CASSQDPGTGELFF. CDR3 DNA sequence: TGTGCCAGCAGCCAAGATCCGGGGACCGGGGAGCTGTTTTTT.

The V call is TRBV7-6, the J call TRBJ2-1, with D perhaps TRBD2 (7 bases). The length of the CDR3 is 18 residues. Germline V gene data show CDR1 as SGHVS and CDR2 as FNYEAQ. The V gene lost 5 bases and the J gene lost 7 bases, with 27 bases spanning the gap. CDR3 residues: CASSRRVRGGRVKNEQFF. CDR3 in DNA: TGTGCCAGCAGCCGTAGAGTCAGGGGCGGGAGAGTGAAGAATGAGCAGTTCTTC.

This clone has a single count. Written as DNA, the CDR3 is TGTGCCAGCAGTCCCCCCCTGGGGCGGACCTACAATGAGCAGTTCTTC. This sequence encodes CASSPPLGRTYNEQFF. The rearrangement links TRBV28 to TRBJ2-1; D possibly corresponds to TRBD1 (5 bases). This CDR3 region has 16 residues. Trimming stripped 5 bases from V and 2 bases from J, with 16 bases between. Germline-derived CDR1 and CDR2 are MDHEN and SYDVKM.

The chain links TRBV3-1 (or the pseudogene TRBV3-2) to TRBJ1-2; D call uncertain. Trimming removed 5 bases at V and 7 bases at J, with 8 bases between. Per germline, CDR1 LGHDT and CDR2 YNNKEL (reference sequence). The CDR3 has 11 residues. The CDR3, as DNA: TGTGCCAGCAGCACTCAAGGTGGCTACACCTTC. This translates into CASSTQGGYTF.

The chain joins TRBV5-1 to TRBJ1-5; D is perhaps TRBD1 (5 bases). Germline V gene lookup returns CDR1 SGHRS and CDR2 YFSETQ. V was trimmed by 1 base and J by 2 bases, leaving 10 bases between them. The CDR3 loop spans 15 amino acids. In nucleotides, the CDR3 is TGCGCCAGCAGCTTGACCGGGGCGGGCAATCAGCCCCAGCATTTT. Its protein is CASSLTGAGNQPQHF.

The genes are TRBV21-1 and TRBJ2-7; the table's D call, TRBD2, was not checked against the DNA. TRBV21-1 represents a pseudogene. The CDR3 length is 14 residues. CDR3 in amino acids: CASSKVTGGLEQYF. The CDR3 coding sequence is TGTGCCAGCAGCAAAGTGACGGGAGGTTTAGAGCAGTACTTC.

The chain carries TRBV30 and TRBJ1-1, with 7 bases that match TRBD1. Germline assignment: CDR1 GTSNPN and CDR2 SVGIG (reference sequence). V dropped 2 bases and J dropped 1; count of bases not matched to a gene: 4. The CDR3 sequence is 14 residues long. The CDR3 DNA reads as TGTGCCTGGAGTTTCGCAGGGGGGAACACTGAAGCTTTCTTT. Its protein product is CAWSFAGGNTEAFF.

The rearrangement uses TRBV7-3 and TRBJ2-2; D ambiguous. CDR1 and CDR2 (germline): SGHTA, FQGTGA. This CDR3 has 15 amino acids. Trimming stripped 1 base from V and 5 bases from J, with 11 bases between. CDR3 protein: CASSLRGIGTGELFF. DNA of the CDR3: TGTGCCAGCAGCTTAAGGGGAATTGGGACCGGGGAGCTGTTTTTT.

The chain has TRBV7-9 and TRBJ2-7, with D possibly matching TRBD1 (6 bases). CDR3 length equals 14 residues. V lost 4 bases and J 5 bases, leaving 15 bases between the germline ends. CDR1 SEHNR and CDR2 FQNEAQ come from the germline V gene (reference sequence). The chain's CDR3 is CASSSHLQGHEQYF. The DNA for the CDR3 is TGTGCCAGCAGCTCACATCTCCAGGGGCACGAGCAGTACTTC.

The rearrangement joins TRBV24-1 to TRBJ2-2; no clear D gene. In germline, CDR1 is KGHDR, CDR2 SFDVKD. This CDR3 is built from 15 residues. V was trimmed by 9 bases and J by 4 bases, leaving 17 bases between them. The CDR3 here is CATGSPLPATGELFF. The CDR3 region has the DNA TGTGCCACCGGCAGTCCATTGCCTGCCACCGGGGAGCTGTTTTTT.

The rearrangement joins TRBV19 to TRBJ2-7; 7 bases fit TRBD2. The CDR3 spans 15 residues. Germline CDR1 reads LNHDA; CDR2 reads SQIVND (reference sequence). The J segment lost 2 bases and the V segment lost 1 base, leaving 5 bases of the junction unmatched. CDR3 sequence: CASSIGGGPAYEQYF. In DNA, the CDR3 is TGTGCCAGTAGTATAGGGGGGGGACCTGCCTACGAGCAGTACTTC. Full variable domain (rest looked up from reference TRBV19 and TRBJ2-7): DGGITQSPKYLFRKEGQNVTLSCEQNLNHDAMYWYRQDPGQGLRLIYYSQIVNDFQKGDIAEGYSVSREKKESFPLTVTSAQKNPTAFYLCASSIGGGPAYEQYFGPGTRLTVT.

This rearrangement joins TRBV5-8 to TRBJ2-7; maybe TRBD2 (6 bases). The germline gives CDR1 SGHTS, CDR2 YDEGEE. With 4 bases removed from V and 2 bases from J, the gap between germline ends came to 19 bases. The CDR3 extends over 16 amino acids. CDR3 sequence: CASSPTGGSDTYEQYF. CDR3 coding DNA: TGTGCCAGCAGCCCTACCGGGGGTTCCGACACCTACGAGCAGTACTTC.

CDR3 amino acids: CAISESDRGRNYGYTF. The DNA of the CDR3 is TGTGCCATCAGTGAGTCAGACAGGGGGCGTAACTATGGCTACACCTTC. The V and J genes are TRBV10-3 and TRBJ1-2, with 10 bases fitting TRBD1. In germline, CDR1 is ENHRY, CDR2 SYGVKD. CDR3 length: 16 residues. V lost 0 bases to trimming and J lost 1 base; unmatched junction nucleotides: 2.

In regard to this clone: The junction departs from germline at one end; a sequencing error may be responsible. This CDR3 is CAGSLYKDATRGNEKLFF. The CDR3 DNA sequence: TGTGCCGGCAGCTTATATAAGGACGCTACTAGGGGTAATGAAAAACTGTTTTTT. The rearrangement joins TRBV11-2 to TRBJ1-4, with a possible D match to TRBD1 (5 bases). The CDR3 sequence is 18 residues long. Germline V gene data show CDR1 as SGHAT and CDR2 as FQNNGV. Full variable domain (outside the CDR3, taken from reference TRBV11-2 and TRBJ1-4): EAGVAQSPRYKIIEKRQSVAFWCNPISGHATLYWYQQILGQGPKLLIQFQNNGVVDDSQLPKDRFSAERLKGVDSTLKIQPAKLEDSAVYLCAGSLYKDATRGNEKLFFGSGTQLSVL.

This clone has more than one count but fewer than ten. Other DNA sequences within the sample encode an identical CDR3. The chain joins TRBV3-1 (or the pseudogene TRBV3-2) to TRBJ2-1; no reliable D call. The germline V and J ends were trimmed by 1 base and 4 bases, with 5 bases remaining between them. The length of the CDR3 is 13 residues. Per the germline V gene, CDR1 is LGHDT and CDR2 is YNNKEL (reference sequence). The CDR3 loop is CASSQVGYNEQFF. CDR3 bases: TGTGCCAGCAGCCAAGTGGGGTACAATGAGCAGTTCTTC.

The rearrangement links TRBV7-2 to TRBJ2-1; D remains ambiguous. There are 12 residues in the CDR3. Trimming took off 2 bases at V and 15 bases at J, with 14 bases between the two ends. Germline CDR1 and CDR2: SGHTA and FQGNSA. The CDR3 DNA is TGTGCCAGCAGCTTACTAACTGGGAAAGGGTTCTTC. As protein: CASSLLTGKGFF.

The chain combines TRBV5-1 with TRBJ1-1, with D perhaps matching TRBD1 (6 bases). V shed 4 bases and J shed 11 bases, with 15 bases lying between them. Germline V gene lookup returns CDR1 SGHRS and CDR2 YFSETQ. This CDR3 has 12 amino acids. CDR3 region: CASSLAGAGAFF. The CDR3 DNA follows: TGCGCCAGCAGCCTGGCAGGGGCTGGGGCTTTCTTT.

This clone was recorded only once. This chain connects TRBV21-1 to TRBJ2-7; the table's D gene call, TRBD1, was not cross checked with the DNA. TRBV21-1 is assigned pseudogene status. The CDR3 runs 15 residues. The CDR3 nucleotides read TGTGCCAGCAGCGCCCCCGCTAGGGGGCAGTACGAGCAGTACTTC. Translating gives CASSAPARGQYEQYF.

J is TRBJ1-6 and V is TRBV5-1; 9 positions agree with TRBD1. CDR3 size: 18 residues. CDR1 and CDR2 from the germline V gene are SGHRS and YFSETQ. Trimming removed 4 bases from V and 7 bases from J; junction bases left unmatched: 15. The CDR3 sequence: CASSDGPTGGAGNSPLHF. The CDR3 nucleotides are TGCGCCAGCAGCGACGGACCAACAGGGGGCGCCGGGAATTCACCCCTCCACTTT.

The V gene is TRBV12-3 or TRBV12-4, the J gene TRBJ1-4; no clear D. This CDR3 has 13 amino acids. V was clipped by 3 bases and J by 8 bases, with 10 bases between them. Here the CDR3 DNA reads TGTGCCAGCAGTTTTAGTTCAGGCGAAAAACTGTTTTTT. Protein product: CASSFSSGEKLFF.

The chain is built from TRBV6-5 and TRBJ1-2; D not resolved. This CDR3 has 11 amino acids. Trimming took 2 bases from V and 8 from J, leaving 6 bases between them. The germline gives CDR1 MNHEY, CDR2 SVGAGI. CDR3: CASSYKGGYTF. CDR3 nucleotides: TGTGCCAGCAGTTACAAGGGAGGCTACACCTTC.

This chain links TRBV7-6 with TRBJ2-2; D not certain. There are 15 residues in the CDR3. Germline assignment: CDR1 SGHVS and CDR2 FNYEAQ. V lost 5 bases, J lost 2 bases, and 12 bases lay in between. CDR3 amino acids: CASSPPVGNTGELFF. The CDR3 DNA reads TGTGCCAGCAGCCCCCCCGTGGGAAACACCGGGGAGCTGTTTTTT.

Here the CDR3 DNA reads TGTGCCAGCAGTTTAGGAGCGGGGGGGTACGAGCAGTACTTC. This sequence encodes CASSLGAGGYEQYF. V usage is TRBV28 and J usage is TRBJ2-7; 10 nucleotides align to TRBD2. The CDR3 totals 14 residues. Germline V gene sequence: CDR1 MDHEN, CDR2 SYDVKM. The junction had 2 bases not matched to a gene; V was cut back by 2 bases and J by 4 bases.